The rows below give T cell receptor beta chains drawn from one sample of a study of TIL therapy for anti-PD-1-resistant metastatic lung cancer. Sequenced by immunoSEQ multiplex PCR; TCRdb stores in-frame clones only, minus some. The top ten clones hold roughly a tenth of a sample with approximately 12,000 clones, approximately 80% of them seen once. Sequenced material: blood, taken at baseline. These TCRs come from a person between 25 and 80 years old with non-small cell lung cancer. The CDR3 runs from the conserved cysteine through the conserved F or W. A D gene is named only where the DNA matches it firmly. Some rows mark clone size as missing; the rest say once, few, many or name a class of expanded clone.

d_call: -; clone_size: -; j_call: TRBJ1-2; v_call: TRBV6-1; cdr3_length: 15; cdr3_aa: CASSETWGTNYGYTF; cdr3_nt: TGTGCCAGCAGTGAAACCTGGGGTACTAACTATGGCTACACCTTC
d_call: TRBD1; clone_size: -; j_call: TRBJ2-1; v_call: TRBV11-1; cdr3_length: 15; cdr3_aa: CASSVTGTGDNEQFF; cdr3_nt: TGTGCCAGCAGCGTTACCGGGACAGGGGACAATGAGCAGTTCTTC
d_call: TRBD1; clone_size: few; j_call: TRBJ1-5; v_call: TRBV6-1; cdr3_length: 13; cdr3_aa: CASSGQGDQPQHF; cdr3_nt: TGTGCCAGCAGTGGACAGGGGGATCAGCCCCAGCATTTT
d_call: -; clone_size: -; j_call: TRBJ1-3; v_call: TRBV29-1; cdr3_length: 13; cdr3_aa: CSVEDLTGNTIYF; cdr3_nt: TGCAGCGTTGAAGACCTGACTGGAAACACCATATATTTT
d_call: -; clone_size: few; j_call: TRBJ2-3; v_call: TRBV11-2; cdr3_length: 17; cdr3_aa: CASSLVVPGAFTDTQYF; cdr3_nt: TGTGCCAGCAGCTTAGTCGTCCCGGGGGCCTTCACAGATACGCAGTATTTT
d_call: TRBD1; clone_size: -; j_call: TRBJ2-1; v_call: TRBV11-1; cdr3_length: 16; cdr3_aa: CASSLGQAGTRGEQFF; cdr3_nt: TGTGCCAGCAGCCTGGGACAGGCCGGGACGAGGGGGGAGCAGTTCTTC
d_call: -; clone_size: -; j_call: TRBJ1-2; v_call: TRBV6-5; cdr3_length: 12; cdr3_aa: CASSGATRGYTF; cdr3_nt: TGTGCCAGCAGTGGGGCTACGCGCGGCTACACCTTC
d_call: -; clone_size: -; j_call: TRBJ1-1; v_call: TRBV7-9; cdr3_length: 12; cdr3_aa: CASSTSTGEAFF; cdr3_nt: TGTGCCAGCAGCACCTCGACGGGTGAAGCTTTCTTT
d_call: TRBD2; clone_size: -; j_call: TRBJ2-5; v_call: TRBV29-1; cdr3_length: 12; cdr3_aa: CSVPGLGETQYF; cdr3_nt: TGCAGCGTCCCGGGACTAGGGGAGACCCAGTACTTC
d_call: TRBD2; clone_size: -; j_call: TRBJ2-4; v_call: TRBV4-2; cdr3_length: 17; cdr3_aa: CASSLAPGGGAKNIQYF; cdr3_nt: TGTGCCAGCAGCCTTGCACCCGGCGGGGGTGCCAAAAACATTCAGTACTTC
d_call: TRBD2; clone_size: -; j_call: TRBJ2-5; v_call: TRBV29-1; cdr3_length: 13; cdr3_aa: CSVDGGGEETQYF; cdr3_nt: TGCAGCGTTGATGGCGGGGGAGAAGAGACCCAGTACTTC
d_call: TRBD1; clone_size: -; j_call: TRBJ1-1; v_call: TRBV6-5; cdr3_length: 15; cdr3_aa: CASPGGGQGNTEAFF; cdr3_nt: TGTGCCAGCCCGGGGGGGGGACAGGGTAACACTGAAGCTTTCTTT
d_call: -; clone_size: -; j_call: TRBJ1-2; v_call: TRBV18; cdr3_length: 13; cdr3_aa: CASSPGGQRGYTF; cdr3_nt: TGTGCCAGCTCACCCGGCGGACAGCGGGGCTACACCTTC
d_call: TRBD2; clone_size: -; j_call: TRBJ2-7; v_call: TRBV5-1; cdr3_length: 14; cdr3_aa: CASSFSGIYYEQYF; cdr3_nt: TGCGCCAGCAGCTTTAGCGGGATATACTACGAGCAGTACTTC
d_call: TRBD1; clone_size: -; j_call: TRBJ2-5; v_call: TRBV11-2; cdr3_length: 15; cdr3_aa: CASSFERTGRETQYF; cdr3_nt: TGTGCCAGCAGCTTCGAAAGGACAGGGCGAGAGACCCAGTACTTC
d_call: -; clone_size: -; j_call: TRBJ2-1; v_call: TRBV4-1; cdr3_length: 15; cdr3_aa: CASSQDREPYNEQFF; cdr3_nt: TGCGCCAGCAGCCAAGACCGGGAGCCTTACAATGAGCAGTTCTTC
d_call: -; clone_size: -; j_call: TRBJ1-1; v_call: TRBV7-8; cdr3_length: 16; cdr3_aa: CASSLGSRTVNTEAFF; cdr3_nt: TGTGCCAGCAGCTTAGGTTCTCGGACGGTGAACACTGAAGCTTTCTTT
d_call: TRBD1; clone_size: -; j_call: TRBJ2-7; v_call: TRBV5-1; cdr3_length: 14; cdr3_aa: CASPDRGYPYEQYF; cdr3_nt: TGCGCCAGCCCCGACAGGGGATATCCCTACGAGCAGTACTTC
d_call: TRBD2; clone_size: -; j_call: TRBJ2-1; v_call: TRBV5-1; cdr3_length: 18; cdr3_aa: CASSLSTSGTGAGNEQFF; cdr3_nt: TGCGCCAGCAGCTTGTCGACTAGCGGGACCGGTGCGGGCAATGAGCAGTTCTTC
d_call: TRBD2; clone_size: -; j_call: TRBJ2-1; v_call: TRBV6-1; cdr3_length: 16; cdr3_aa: CAISGDDSGRANEQFF; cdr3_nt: TGTGCCATCAGTGGGGACGATAGCGGGAGGGCCAATGAGCAGTTCTTC
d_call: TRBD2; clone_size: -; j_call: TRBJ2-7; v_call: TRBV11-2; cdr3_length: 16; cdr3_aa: CASSLGTSGSRNEQYF; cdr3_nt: TGTGCCAGCAGCTTGGGGACTAGCGGGAGTAGGAACGAGCAGTACTTC
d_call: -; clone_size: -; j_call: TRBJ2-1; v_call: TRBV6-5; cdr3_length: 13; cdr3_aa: CASSNGGFNEQFF; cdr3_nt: TGTGCCAGCAGCAACGGCGGGTTCAATGAGCAGTTCTTC
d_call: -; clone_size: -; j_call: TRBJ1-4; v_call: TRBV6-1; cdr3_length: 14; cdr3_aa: CASSESRVREKLFF; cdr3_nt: TGTGCCAGCAGTGAATCCAGGGTACGCGAAAAACTGTTTTTT
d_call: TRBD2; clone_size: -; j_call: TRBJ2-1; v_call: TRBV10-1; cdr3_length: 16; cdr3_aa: CASSESGIAGADEQFF; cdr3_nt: TGCGCCAGCAGTGAGTCAGGGATAGCGGGAGCCGATGAGCAGTTCTTC
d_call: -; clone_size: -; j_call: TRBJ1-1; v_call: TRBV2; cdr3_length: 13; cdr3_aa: CASSPRGYTEAFF; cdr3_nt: TGTGCCAGCAGTCCCAGGGGCTACACTGAAGCTTTCTTT
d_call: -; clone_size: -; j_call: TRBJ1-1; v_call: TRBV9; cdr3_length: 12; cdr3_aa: CASSVGGTEAFF; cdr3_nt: TGTGCCAGCAGCGTAGGGGGCACTGAAGCTTTCTTT
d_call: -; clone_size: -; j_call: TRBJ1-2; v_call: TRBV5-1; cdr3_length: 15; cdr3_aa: CASSLTGGGSYGYTF; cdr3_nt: TGCGCCAGCAGCTTGACGGGAGGGGGTAGCTATGGCTACACCTTC
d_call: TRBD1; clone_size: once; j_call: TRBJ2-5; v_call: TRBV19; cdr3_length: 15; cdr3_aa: CASSSGQGVVETQYF; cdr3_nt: TGTGCCAGTAGTTCGGGACAGGGAGTCGTCGAGACCCAGTACTTC
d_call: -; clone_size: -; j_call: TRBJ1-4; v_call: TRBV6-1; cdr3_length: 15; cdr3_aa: CASSELAGWGEKLFF; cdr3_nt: TGTGCCAGCAGTGAATTGGCAGGGTGGGGTGAAAAACTGTTTTTT
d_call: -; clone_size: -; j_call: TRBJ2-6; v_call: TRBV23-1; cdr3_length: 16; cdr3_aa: CASSHGQQSRANVLTF; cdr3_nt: TGCGCCAGCAGTCACGGGCAACAAAGTCGGGCCAACGTCCTGACTTTC
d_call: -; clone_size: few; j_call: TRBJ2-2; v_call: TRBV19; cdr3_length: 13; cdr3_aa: CASSNMGTGELFF; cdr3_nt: TGTGCCAGTAGTAATATGGGCACCGGGGAGCTGTTTTTT
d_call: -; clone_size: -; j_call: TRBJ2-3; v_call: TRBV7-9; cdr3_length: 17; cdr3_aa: CASSSRKWTDSTDTQYF; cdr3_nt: TGTGCCAGCAGCTCAAGAAAATGGACAGACAGCACAGATACGCAGTATTTT
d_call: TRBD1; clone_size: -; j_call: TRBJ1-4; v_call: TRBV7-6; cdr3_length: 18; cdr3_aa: CASSLRQGWGPTNEKLFF; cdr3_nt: TGTGCCAGCAGCCTGCGACAGGGATGGGGCCCAACTAATGAAAAACTGTTTTTT
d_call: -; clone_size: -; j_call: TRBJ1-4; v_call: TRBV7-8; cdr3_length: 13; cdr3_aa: CASSLDGNEKLFF; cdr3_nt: TGTGCCAGCAGCTTGGACGGGAATGAAAAACTGTTTTTT
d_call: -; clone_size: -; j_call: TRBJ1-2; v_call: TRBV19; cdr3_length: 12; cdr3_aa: CASSIGPYGYTF; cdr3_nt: TGTGCCAGTAGTATCGGACCCTATGGCTACACCTTC
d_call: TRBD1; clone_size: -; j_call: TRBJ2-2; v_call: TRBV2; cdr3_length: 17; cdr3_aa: CASKPNYRGMFARELFF; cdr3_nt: TGTGCCAGCAAGCCTAATTACAGGGGAATGTTCGCTAGGGAGCTGTTTTTT
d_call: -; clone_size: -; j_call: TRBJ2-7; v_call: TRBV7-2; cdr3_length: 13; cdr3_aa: CASSRDGHYEQYF; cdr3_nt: TGTGCCAGCAGCCGGGACGGACACTACGAGCAGTACTTC
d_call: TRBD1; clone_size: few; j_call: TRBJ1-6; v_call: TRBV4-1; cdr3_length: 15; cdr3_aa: CASSQEATGDSPLHF; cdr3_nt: TGCGCCAGCAGCCAAGAAGCGACAGGGGATTCACCCCTCCACTTT
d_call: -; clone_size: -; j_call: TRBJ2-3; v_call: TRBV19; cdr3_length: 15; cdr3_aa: CASSLQLATSDTQYF; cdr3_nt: TGTGCCAGTAGCCTCCAGCTAGCGACCTCAGATACGCAGTATTTT
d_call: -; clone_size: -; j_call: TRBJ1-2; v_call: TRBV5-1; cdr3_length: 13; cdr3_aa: CASSLQGPYGYTF; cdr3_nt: TGCGCCAGCAGCTTACAGGGTCCCTATGGCTACACCTTC
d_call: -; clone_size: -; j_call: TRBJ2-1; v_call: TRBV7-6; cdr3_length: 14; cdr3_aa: CASSLAPSANEQFF; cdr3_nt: TGTGCCAGCAGCTTGGCCCCCTCTGCAAATGAGCAGTTCTTC
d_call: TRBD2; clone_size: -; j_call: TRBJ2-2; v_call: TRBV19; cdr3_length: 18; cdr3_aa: CASSLGLAGAANTGELFF; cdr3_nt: TGTGCCAGTAGTCTGGGACTAGCGGGAGCTGCGAACACCGGGGAGCTGTTTTTT
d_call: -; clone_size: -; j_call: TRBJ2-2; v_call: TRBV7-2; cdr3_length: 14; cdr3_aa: CASSPTRGTGELFF; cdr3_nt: TGTGCCAGCAGCCCCACCAGGGGAACCGGGGAGCTGTTTTTT
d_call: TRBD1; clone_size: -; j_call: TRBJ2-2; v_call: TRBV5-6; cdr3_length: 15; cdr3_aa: CASSLVDRGTGELFF; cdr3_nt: TGTGCCAGCAGCTTGGTGGACAGGGGCACCGGGGAGCTGTTTTTT